These 6 T cell receptor beta chains share one sample of origin, sequenced in a study of shared T cell receptors in the human thymus (dated by TCRdb to the early 2020s). The library was obtained by the immunoSEQ multiplex PCR assay. TCRdb carries this immuneACCESS record with in-frame sequences only. Its versions omit some clonotypes, under half of them owing to an unresolved V gene in the studies checked, with the rest unexplained. This sample has 550,000 to 800,000 clones in its table, and 70% to 90% of those were observed once. The ten largest clones add up to more than 0.01% of the sample. These same data were also listed under a study on human thymus T cells.

Sequencing was done on a sample of thymocytes. All receptors derive from a girl less than two years old with a congenital heart defect. Donor details come from another sample of the same person, matched by shared clones.

The chain couples TRBV7-2 to TRBJ2-7; TRBD2 aligns across 7 bases. CDR1 is SGHTA, CDR2 FQGNSA, per germline. V was clipped by 3 bases and J by 2 bases; unmatched bases: 4. The CDR3 is 14 amino acids. The CDR3 is CASSLASGTYEQYF. As DNA, the CDR3 is TGTGCCAGCAGCTTGGCTAGCGGCACCTACGAGCAGTACTTC.

This chain connects TRBV4-1 to TRBJ2-3, with a tentative D call TRBD1 (6 bases). V gave up 3 bases and J gave up 5 bases, with 21 bases separating them. CDR3 length: 17 amino acids. Looked up from germline, CDR1 is MGHRA and CDR2 is YSYEKL. DNA for the CDR3: TGCGCCAGCAGCCAGTATAAACAGGGCGTCTTCGAAGATACGCAGTATTTT. This sequence encodes CASSQYKQGVFEDTQYF.

The CDR3 nucleotides read TGTGCCAGCAGCTTAGTGTTTGACAGGGGATCTGGCTACACCTTC. This translates into CASSLVFDRGSGYTF. The chain couples TRBV7-2 to TRBJ1-2; 8 bases fit TRBD1. CDR3 size: 15 residues. V lost 1 base and J lost 7; bases outside the gene matches: 8. Per the germline V gene, CDR1 is SGHTA and CDR2 is FQGNSA.

The J gene is TRBJ2-7, the V gene TRBV13; weak D call: TRBD2 (6 bases). The CDR3 runs 15 residues. CDR1 and CDR2 (germline): PRHDT, FYEKMQ (reference sequence). With 1 base removed from V and 7 bases from J, the gap between germline ends came to 17 bases. The chain's CDR3 is CASSLVGAGSGEQYF. CDR3 bases: TGTGCCAGCAGCTTAGTCGGGGCAGGAAGCGGGGAGCAGTACTTC.

The chain is built from TRBV28 and TRBJ2-7; the D gene is possibly TRBD1 (6 bases). Germline V gene lookup returns CDR1 MDHEN and CDR2 SYDVKM. The CDR3 runs to 16 residues. The V and J ends lost 5 bases and 0 bases respectively, with 17 bases between them. The DNA of the CDR3 is TGTGCCAGCAGTGGGTCGCGGACAGAAAACTCCTACGAGCAGTACTTC. This translates into CASSGSRTENSYEQYF.

The CDR3 here is CASSPSGTGGDEQFF. In DNA form, the CDR3 reads TGTGCCAGCAGCCCCAGTGGGACAGGGGGCGATGAGCAGTTCTTC. The V call is TRBV7-9, the J call TRBJ2-1; 12 bases match TRBD1. Germline CDR1 and CDR2: SEHNR and FQNEAQ (reference sequence). V trimming: 5 bases; J trimming: 8 bases; junction bases outside the gene matches: 7. The CDR3 is made up of 15 amino acids.